The source of this T cell receptor beta chain is a study of shared clonotypes between healthy human individuals. For this clone: Its antigen is as yet unknown.

Broader study findings: The researchers took only blood, and tissue repertoires probably look different. What limited the represented genetic and exposure-history diversity was the small number of donors.

Clones were read by immunoSEQ multiplex PCR, and TCRdb kept only the in-frame ones, dropping some. The repertoire holds over a million clones, with 65% to 75% as singletons. J gave up 2 bases and V 3 bases, and 6 bases lay outside the gene matches. CDR1 SGHRS and CDR2 YFSETQ come from the germline V gene. There are 15 residues in the CDR3. The specimen sequenced was memory CD4+ T cells sorted from blood. Regarding subset: CD45RA-negative fraction. The receptor's source is a man in his late teens or twenties in good health. The V call is TRBV5-1, the J call TRBJ2-5, with 8 bases identical to TRBD2. The CDR3 DNA sequence: TGCGCCAGCAGCTGGCGGGCTAGCGGGCAAGAGACCCAGTACTTC. Translated, it gives CASSWRASGQETQYF.